The 7 T cell receptor beta chains given below trace back to one sample, sequenced in a study of neoadjuvant anti-PD-1 for oral cavity cancer. The method was immunoSEQ multiplex PCR; TCRdb's version includes in-frame clones alone and lacks a portion of them. The sample carries around 20,000 clones, roughly 72% recorded once. The sequencing used PBMCs, collected before nivolumab (anti-PD-1) treatment. All receptors come from a person aged 40 to 85 with oral cavity squamous cell carcinoma.

This clone was observed a few times. CDR3 amino acids: CASRRQTLYGYTF. The CDR3 DNA sequence: TGTGCCAGCAGGAGACAGACACTCTATGGCTACACCTTC. The V and J genes are TRBV28 and TRBJ1-2; weak D call: TRBD1 (5 bases). The CDR3 totals 13 residues. The germline gives CDR1 MDHEN, CDR2 SYDVKM. Between the trimmed V and J ends, which lost 6 bases and 4 bases, there was a span of 12 bases.

V gene TRBV6-1 combines with J gene TRBJ1-1; D is unresolved. Germline values: CDR1 MNHNS, CDR2 SASEGT. This CDR3 has 15 amino acids. The V end was cut by 0 bases, the J end by 4 bases, with 12 bases between. The CDR3 region is CASSEALGIPTEAFF. The CDR3 DNA sequence: TGTGCCAGCAGTGAAGCGTTGGGGATTCCCACTGAAGCTTTCTTT.

V and J are TRBV6-1 and TRBJ2-1; D not resolved. Trimming pared 3 bases from V and 8 bases from J, leaving 11 bases between. The CDR3 spans 13 residues. The germline V gene encodes CDR1 MNHNS and CDR2 SASEGT. The CDR3 nucleotides are TGTGCCAGCAGTGACCCGAAACCGGATGAGCAGTTCTTC. This translates into CASSDPKPDEQFF.

The rearrangement joins TRBV7-2 to TRBJ2-7; a possible D gene is TRBD2 (6 bases). Between the trimmed V and J ends, which lost 1 base and 10 bases, there was a span of 11 bases. Germline V lookup: CDR1 SGHTA, CDR2 FQGNSA. The length of the CDR3 is 12 residues. CDR3 region: CASSLDGGPQYF. Written as DNA, the CDR3 is TGTGCCAGCAGCTTAGACGGGGGACCCCAGTACTTC.

The table lists this clone with a few counts. The chain is built from TRBV5-1 and TRBJ2-7; TRBD2 aligns across 9 bases. Germline loops: CDR1 SGHRS, CDR2 YFSETQ. This CDR3 contains 16 residues. J gave up 3 bases and V 4 bases, and 11 bases lay outside the gene matches. The CDR3 nucleotides are TGCGCCAGCAGCCCCCGGGATAGCGGGAGAATCTACGAGCAGTACTTC. Residues: CASSPRDSGRIYEQYF.

The chain is built from TRBV6-5 and TRBJ2-7; TRBD2 agrees at 7 bases. Germline CDR1 MNHEY, CDR2 SVGAGI. The CDR3 contains 15 residues. V lost 6 bases, J lost 0 bases, and 8 bases stayed unmatched. This CDR3 is CASSISGGTSYEQYF. The DNA for the CDR3 is TGTGCCAGCAGCATCTCGGGAGGTACCTCCTACGAGCAGTACTTC.

CDR3 protein: CASSLQRTEAFF. The CDR3 DNA sequence: TGTGCCAGCAGCTTACAGAGGACTGAAGCTTTCTTT. The V call is TRBV11-2, the J call TRBJ1-1; D is unresolved. Germline values: CDR1 SGHAT, CDR2 FQNNGV. V was shortened by 2 bases and J by 5 bases, with 6 bases between the two germline ends. The CDR3 totals 12 residues. Full variable domain (outside the CDR3, taken from reference TRBV11-2 and TRBJ1-1): EAGVAQSPRYKIIEKRQSVAFWCNPISGHATLYWYQQILGQGPKLLIQFQNNGVVDDSQLPKDRFSAERLKGVDSTLKIQPAKLEDSAVYLCASSLQRTEAFFGQGTRLTVV.